This entry lists 27 T cell receptor beta chains sequenced from one sample in a study of blood T cell repertoires in COVID-19. Sequencing was performed with immunoSEQ multiplex PCR; in TCRdb, only in-frame clones are kept and a portion is missing. The sample carries around 160,000 clones, 75% to 90% recorded once. The sequencing sample was made of peripheral blood. Receptors originate from a woman in her sixties or seventies with COVID-19, enrolled during active disease.

The chain is built from TRBV3-1 (or the pseudogene TRBV3-2) and TRBJ1-1, with D possibly matching TRBD1 (6 bases). Germline CDR1 is LGHDT and CDR2 is YNNKEL (reference sequence). This CDR3 is built from 13 residues. V was cut by 2 bases and J by 4 bases, with 8 bases left in between. The CDR3 is CASSQQGITEAFF. As DNA, the CDR3 is TGTGCCAGCAGCCAACAGGGGATCACTGAAGCTTTCTTT.

This clone occurred a few times. Its ends do not fully match the called genes, so a read error is possible. The rearrangement links TRBV6-6 to TRBJ2-7; TRBD2 might be the D (5 bases). Looked up from germline, CDR1 is MNHNY and CDR2 is SVGAGI (reference sequence). The CDR3 is made up of 12 amino acids. For the CDR3, the DNA is TGTGCCAGCAGCCCGCTAGCTTACGGGCAGTACTTC. This sequence encodes CASSPLAYGQYF.

The chain carries TRBV2 and TRBJ1-4; unclear D gene. Germline V gives CDR1 SNHLY, CDR2 FYNNEI. This CDR3 contains 14 residues. With 3 bases removed from V and 7 bases from J, the gap between germline ends came to 12 bases. CDR3 in amino acids: CASSEGDKGEKLFF. For the CDR3, the DNA is TGTGCCAGCAGTGAGGGAGATAAGGGTGAAAAACTGTTTTTT. The whole variable domain, filled in from reference TRBV2 and TRBJ1-4, reads EPEVTQTPSHQVTQMGQEVILRCVPISNHLYFYWYRQILGQKVEFLVSFYNNEISEKSEIFDDQFSVERPDGSNFTLKIRSTKLEDSAMYFCASSEGDKGEKLFFGSGTQLSVL.

This chain links TRBV7-6 with TRBJ2-1; D unclear. Germline CDR1 SGHVS, CDR2 FNYEAQ. CDR3 length: 14 residues. V shed 5 bases and J shed 0 bases, with 8 bases lying between them. This CDR3 is CASSPDNSYNEQFF. The CDR3 DNA follows: TGTGCCAGCAGCCCAGATAACTCCTACAATGAGCAGTTCTTC.

The J gene is TRBJ1-1, the V gene TRBV7-3; no firm D call. V dropped 3 bases and J dropped 1 base, with 6 bases sitting between them. The germline CDR1 and CDR2 sequences are SGHTA and FQGTGA. This CDR3 contains 13 residues. CDR3 sequence reads: CASSFQWNTEAFF. CDR3 bases: TGTGCCAGCAGCTTCCAGTGGAACACTGAAGCTTTCTTT.

This clone was counted a single time. This chain's CDR3 is CAWNRLAGGLDTQYF. In nucleotides, the CDR3 is TGTGCCTGGAACCGACTAGCGGGGGGTTTAGATACGCAGTATTTT. The rearrangement uses TRBV30 and TRBJ2-3; 13 bases map to TRBD2. Germline CDR1 reads GTSNPN; CDR2 reads SVGIG (reference sequence). CDR3 length: 15 residues. V was clipped by 4 bases and J by 5 bases; unmatched bases: 6. The full variable domain, rest sourced from reference TRBV30 and TRBJ2-3, is SQTIHQWPATLVQPVGSPLSLECTVEGTSNPNLYWYRQAAGRGLQLLFYSVGIGQISSEVPQNLSASRPQDRQFILSSKKLLLSDSGFYLCAWNRLAGGLDTQYFGPGTRLTVL.

The CDR3 spells CASSQTEIGTNWDTGELFF. CDR3 bases: TGTGCCAGCTCACAAACTGAGATCGGGACAAATTGGGATACCGGGGAGCTGTTTTTT. This chain connects TRBV18 to TRBJ2-2; TRBD1 is a possible D gene (6 bases). The CDR3 runs 19 residues. The V and J ends lost 4 bases and 5 bases respectively, with 26 bases between them. Germline CDR1 reads KGHSH; CDR2 reads LQKENI.

The genes are TRBV6-5 and TRBJ1-5; TRBD1 might be the D (6 bases). This CDR3 has 14 amino acids. V shed 8 bases and J shed 5 bases, with 16 bases lying between them. Germline assignment: CDR1 MNHEY and CDR2 SVGAGI. The CDR3 DNA sequence: TGTGCCAGCGGTTTAGAACAGGGCGATCAGCCCCAGCATTTT. It encodes CASGLEQGDQPQHF.

The chain has TRBV4-1 and TRBJ1-2; no clear D. CDR1 and CDR2 from the germline V gene are MGHRA and YSYEKL. The V end was cut by 5 bases, the J end by 4 bases, with 8 bases between. The CDR3 runs to 12 residues. Here the CDR3 DNA reads TGCGCCAGCAGCGACGGGTTCTATGGCTACACCTTC. It translates to CASSDGFYGYTF.

The genes are TRBV5-4 and TRBJ2-1; TRBD2 aligns across 11 bases. The CDR3 is 15 amino acids. V gave up 6 bases and J gave up 10 bases; unmatched junction bases: 12. Germline CDR1 and CDR2: SGHNT and YYREEE (reference sequence). The CDR3 loop reads CASTLAGGRFMEQFF. CDR3 in DNA: TGTGCCAGCACCTTAGCGGGGGGGCGCTTTATGGAGCAGTTCTTC.

Here the CDR3 reads CASSQDVEKLFF. CDR3 DNA sequence: TGTGCCAGCAGCCAAGATGTAGAAAAACTGTTTTTT. The gene calls are TRBV4-2 and TRBJ1-4; no firm D call. The ends were cut back, 0 bases at V and 8 bases at J, with 4 bases in the middle. The germline V gene encodes CDR1 LGHNA and CDR2 YNFKEQ. This CDR3 comprises 12 residues.

The chain combines TRBV5-4 with TRBJ2-1, with 13 bases identical to TRBD2. The CDR3 extends over 16 amino acids. Germline lookup yields CDR1 SGHNT and CDR2 YYREEE (reference sequence). J gave up 4 bases and V 3 bases, and 4 bases lay outside the gene matches. CDR3 coding DNA: TGTGCCAGCAGCTCGACGACTAGCGGGGGGTACAATGAGCAGTTCTTC. Translation: CASSSTTSGGYNEQFF.

This chain uses TRBV9 with TRBJ2-4; 10 nucleotides line up with TRBD2. This CDR3 is built from 17 residues. J was trimmed by 7 bases and V by 3 bases; bases with no gene match: 13. Looked up from germline, CDR1 is SGDLS and CDR2 is YYNGEE. CDR3 DNA sequence: TGTGCCAGCAGCGCGACTCCTGCTAGCGGGGGTCCGAACATTCAGTACTTC. This encodes CASSATPASGGPNIQYF. The complete variable domain, with remaining parts taken from reference TRBV9 and TRBJ2-4, reads DSGVTQTPKHLITATGQRVTLRCSPRSGDLSVYWYQQSLDQGLQFLIQYYNGEERAKGNILERFSAQQFPDLHSELNLSSLELGDSALYFCASSATPASGGPNIQYFGAGTRLSVL.

This clone was seen a single time. The chain links TRBV4-3 to TRBJ1-2, with 8 bases aligning to TRBD1. The germline V gene encodes CDR1 LGHNA and CDR2 YSLEER. The CDR3 spans 16 residues. The V gene end was trimmed by 4 bases and the J gene end by 3 bases; junction bases not matched to a gene: 10. CDR3 in amino acids: CASSPDGGQEYYGYTF. CDR3 sequence (DNA): TGCGCCAGCAGCCCAGATGGGGGACAGGAGTACTATGGCTACACCTTC.

V and J are TRBV19 and TRBJ1-2; D uncertain. CDR3 size: 14 residues. Germline V gene sequence: CDR1 LNHDA, CDR2 SQIVND (reference sequence). Trimming shortened V by 5 bases and J by 3 bases, and 13 bases separated the two germline ends. In nucleotides, the CDR3 is TGTGCCAGTAGTCTGACCGGGAACGACTATGGCTACACCTTC. This sequence encodes CASSLTGNDYGYTF.

The gene calls are TRBV3-1 (or the pseudogene TRBV3-2) and TRBJ2-2, with a possible D match to TRBD1 (6 bases). Trimming left V 0 bases short and J 2 bases short, with 10 bases between. Germline V CDR1 and CDR2: LGHDT, YNNKEL (reference sequence). CDR3 size: 16 residues. For the CDR3, the DNA is TGTGCCAGCAGCCAAGAATCACAGGGCAACACCGGGGAGCTGTTTTTT. Its protein is CASSQESQGNTGELFF.

The chain combines TRBV19 with TRBJ1-4; D unclear. V dropped 5 bases and J dropped 3 bases, with 16 bases sitting between them. CDR3 length equals 16 residues. From germline, CDR1 is LNHDA and CDR2 SQIVND (reference sequence). The CDR3 region has the DNA TGTGCCAGTAGTCCGAGTGTGGGGAGGGCTAATGAAAAACTGTTTTTT. It is translated as CASSPSVGRANEKLFF.

The CDR3, as DNA: TGTGCCAGCACCAGGGGGGAAGAGACCCAGTACTTC. This codes for CASTRGEETQYF. This chain joins TRBV11-2 and TRBJ2-5; D might be TRBD1 (7 bases). Germline CDR1 SGHAT, CDR2 FQNNGV. This CDR3 has 12 residues. The V end was cut by 7 bases, the J end by 3 bases, with 9 bases between.

This chain connects TRBV10-3 to TRBJ1-5, with 12 bases aligning to TRBD1. This CDR3 has 16 residues. Germline CDR1 is ENHRY and CDR2 is SYGVKD. Unmatched junction bases numbered 9, after V lost 6 bases and J lost 6 bases. In DNA, the CDR3 is TGTGCCATCAGCACCGGGACAGGGGGCCTTGCTCAGCCCCAGCATTTT. Residues: CAISTGTGGLAQPQHF.

This clone was seen only once. This sequence joins TRBV5-5 and TRBJ1-1; no clear D. Germline CDR1 is SGHKS and CDR2 is YYEKEE (reference sequence). The CDR3 extends over 15 amino acids. Trimming pared 3 bases from V and 5 bases from J, leaving 17 bases between. The CDR3 nucleotides are TGTGCCAGCAGCTACGGTTTGAGTCGCGGGACTGAAGCTTTCTTT. Protein sequence: CASSYGLSRGTEAFF.

Concerning this clone: Other DNA sequences in the sample encode the same CDR3. The rearrangement uses TRBV4-1 and TRBJ1-2; no firm D call. This CDR3 has 13 amino acids. Trimming removed 0 bases from V and 8 bases from J, with 10 bases in between. Germline assignment: CDR1 MGHRA and CDR2 YSYEKL. CDR3 loop: CASSQEDRGGYTF. In DNA form, the CDR3 reads TGCGCCAGCAGCCAAGAAGATAGAGGGGGCTACACCTTC.

On this clone: Its ends do not fully match the called genes, so a read error is possible. The chain recombines TRBV7-2 with TRBJ1-2, with D perhaps matching TRBD1 (6 bases). The CDR3 is 13 residues long. Germline-derived CDR1 and CDR2 are SGHTA and FQGNSA. The CDR3 coding sequence is TGTGCCAGCAGCTCTACCCCTGGGGGCGGGGGGAACTTC. The encoded protein is CASSSTPGGGGNF.

V usage is TRBV30 and J usage is TRBJ1-1; 10 positions agree with TRBD1. The CDR3 has 19 amino acids. V gave up 5 bases and J gave up 0 bases; unmatched junction bases: 18. Germline CDR1 GTSNPN, CDR2 SVGIG (reference sequence). The CDR3 DNA follows: TGTGCCTGGCGTTCACCGCCGGGACAGGGGAGTCAATTGAACACTGAAGCTTTCTTT. Translated, it gives CAWRSPPGQGSQLNTEAFF. The full variable domain, rest sourced from reference TRBV30 and TRBJ1-1, is SQTIHQWPATLVQPVGSPLSLECTVEGTSNPNLYWYRQAAGRGLQLLFYSVGIGQISSEVPQNLSASRPQDRQFILSSKKLLLSDSGFYLCAWRSPPGQGSQLNTEAFFGQGTRLTVV.

V usage is TRBV9 and J usage is TRBJ2-5; D may be TRBD1 (7 bases). V shed 3 bases and J shed 7 bases, with 19 bases lying between them. The V gene's germline CDR1 is SGDLS and CDR2 YYNGEE. The CDR3 totals 15 residues. The CDR3 DNA reads as TGTGCCAGCAGCGCGGCCGGGCCCCAGGGGGGGACCCAGTACTTC. Translating gives CASSAAGPQGGTQYF.

This clone was recorded once. V usage is TRBV28 and J usage is TRBJ2-7; D is unclear. Germline V gene sequence: CDR1 MDHEN, CDR2 SYDVKM. CDR3 length: 11 residues. Trimming left V 1 base short and J 6 bases short, with 4 bases between. The CDR3 is CASSLYGEQYF. CDR3 nucleotide sequence: TGTGCCAGCAGTTTATACGGCGAGCAGTACTTC.

This clone has more than one count but fewer than ten. The chain recombines TRBV2 with TRBJ1-1; no clear D. The CDR3 sequence is 14 residues long. V lost 4 bases to trimming and J lost 1 base, with 10 bases between them. Per the germline V gene, CDR1 is SNHLY and CDR2 is FYNNEI. CDR3 in DNA: TGTGCCAGCAGTGTGATCGAGTCGAACACTGAAGCTTTCTTT. It specifies CASSVIESNTEAFF.

The chain uses TRBV7-3 and TRBJ1-1; TRBD1 is a possible D gene (5 bases). This CDR3 spans 17 amino acids. Germline values: CDR1 SGHTA, CDR2 FQGTGA. The germline V and J ends were trimmed by 0 bases and 4 bases, with 18 bases remaining between them. DNA for the CDR3: TGTGCCAGCAGCTTAACGTCAGGGAACGATTGGAGCACTGAAGCTTTCTTT. This codes for CASSLTSGNDWSTEAFF.